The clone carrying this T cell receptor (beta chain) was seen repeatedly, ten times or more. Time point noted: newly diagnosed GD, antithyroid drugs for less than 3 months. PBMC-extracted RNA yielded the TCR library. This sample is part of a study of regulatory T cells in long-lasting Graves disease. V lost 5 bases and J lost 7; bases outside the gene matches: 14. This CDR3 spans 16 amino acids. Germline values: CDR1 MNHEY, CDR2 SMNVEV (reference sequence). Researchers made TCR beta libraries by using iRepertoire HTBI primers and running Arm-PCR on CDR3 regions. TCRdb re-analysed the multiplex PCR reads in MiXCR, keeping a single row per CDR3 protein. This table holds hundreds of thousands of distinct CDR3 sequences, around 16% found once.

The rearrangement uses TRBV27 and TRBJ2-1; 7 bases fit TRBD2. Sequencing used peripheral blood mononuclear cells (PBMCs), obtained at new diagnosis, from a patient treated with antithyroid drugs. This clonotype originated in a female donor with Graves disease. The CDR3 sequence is CASSKISGTGGNEQFF. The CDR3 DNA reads TGTGCCAGCAGTAAAATCAGCGGGACCGGGGGGAATGAGCAGTTCTTC.